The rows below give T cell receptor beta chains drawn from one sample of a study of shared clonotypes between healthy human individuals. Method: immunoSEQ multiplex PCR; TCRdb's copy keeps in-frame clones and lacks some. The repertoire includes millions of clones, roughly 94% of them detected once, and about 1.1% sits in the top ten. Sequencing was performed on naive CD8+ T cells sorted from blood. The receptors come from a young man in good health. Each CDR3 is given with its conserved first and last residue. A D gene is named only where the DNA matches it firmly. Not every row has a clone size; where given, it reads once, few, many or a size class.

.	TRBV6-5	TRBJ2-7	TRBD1	TGTGCCAGCAGAGTGGGACAGGGGCAGTACGAGCAGTACTTC	CASRVGQGQYEQYF
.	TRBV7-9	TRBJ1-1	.	TGTGCCAGCAGCCTCCTCTCCAGACAAATGAACACTGAAGCTTTCTTT	CASSLLSRQMNTEAFF
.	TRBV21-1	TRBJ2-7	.	TGTGCCAGCTCAAAGGGAGTCCGAGGGGTAAGGCAGTACTTC	CASSKGVRGVRQYF
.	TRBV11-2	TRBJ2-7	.	TGTGCCAGCAGCCCGCGGGGCTACGAGCAGTACTTC	CASSPRGYEQYF
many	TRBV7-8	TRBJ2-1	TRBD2	TGTGCCAGCAGCTTACTAGCGGGAGGGCCCACCTACAATGAGCAGTTCTTC	CASSLLAGGPTYNEQFF
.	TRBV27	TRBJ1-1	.	TGTGCCAGCAGTTTAACGGACGGCCTAGAAGCTTTCTTT	CASSLTDGLEAFF
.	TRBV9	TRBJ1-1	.	TGTGCCAGCAGCGTAGTTGACTCTCGATACACTGAAGCTTTCTTT	CASSVVDSRYTEAFF
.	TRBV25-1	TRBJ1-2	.	TGTGCCAGCAGTTTTGATACGGAAGGCTACACCTTC	CASSFDTEGYTF
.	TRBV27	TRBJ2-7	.	TGTGCCAGCAGTTTAGATTTGGCTCCCTCCTACGAGCAGTACTTC	CASSLDLAPSYEQYF
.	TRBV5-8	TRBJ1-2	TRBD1	TGTGCCAGCAGCTTACCCGGGGAGGGGGCAAACTATGGCTACACCTTC	CASSLPGEGANYGYTF
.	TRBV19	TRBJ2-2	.	TGTGCCAGTAGTATAGTCAGGGGCTACACCGGGGAGCTGTTTTTT	CASSIVRGYTGELFF
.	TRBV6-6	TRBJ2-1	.	TGTGCCAGCAGCCAGTGGAGGGAGCCTCCCTACAATGAGCAGTTCTTC	CASSQWREPPYNEQFF
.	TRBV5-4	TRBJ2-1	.	TGTGCCAGCAGCTCCCAGGGGCTGGGGAACAATGAGCAGTTCTTC	CASSSQGLGNNEQFF
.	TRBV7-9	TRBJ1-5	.	TGTGCCAGCAGCCCTCAGGGGTCCAATCAGCCCCAGCATTTT	CASSPQGSNQPQHF
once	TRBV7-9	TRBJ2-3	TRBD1	TGTGCCAGCAGCTCGGGACAGGGACTGGATACGCAGTATTTT	CASSSGQGLDTQYF
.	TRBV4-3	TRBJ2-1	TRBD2	TGCGCCAGCAGCCAAGAAGGGGGACTAGCGGGAGCGAATGAGCAGTTCTTC	CASSQEGGLAGANEQFF
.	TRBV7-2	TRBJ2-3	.	TGTGCCAGCAGCTTAGACCCAAGGGATACGCAGTATTTT	CASSLDPRDTQYF
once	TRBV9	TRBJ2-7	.	TGTGCCAGCAGCGTAGAATACGAGCAGTACTTC	CASSVEYEQYF
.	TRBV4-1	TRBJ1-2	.	TGCGCCAGCAGCCAAGAGGGGACCAGTAAGGGCTACACCTTC	CASSQEGTSKGYTF
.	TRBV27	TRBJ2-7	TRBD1	TGTGCCAGCAGTTTAGAGGGACAGAGCTACGAGCAGTACTTC	CASSLEGQSYEQYF
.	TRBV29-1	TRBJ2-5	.	TGCAGCGTTGAATTGAGGGCTGAGCCACAAGAGACCCAGTACTTC	CSVELRAEPQETQYF
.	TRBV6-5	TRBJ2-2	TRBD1	TGTGCCAGCAGTTGGGACAACAGGGGGCTAACCGGGGAGCTGTTTTTT	CASSWDNRGLTGELFF
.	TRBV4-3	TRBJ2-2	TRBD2	TGCGCCAGCAGCCAAGATACCGGACTAGCGGGAGTCGGGGAGCTGTTTTTT	CASSQDTGLAGVGELFF
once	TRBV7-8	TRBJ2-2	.	TGTGCCAGCAGAACCGGGGTCACCGGGGAGCTGTTTTTT	CASRTGVTGELFF
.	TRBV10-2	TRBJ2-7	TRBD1	TGCGCCAGCAGGCCCGGGACAGGGGGTAGGTACGAGCAGTACTTC	CASRPGTGGRYEQYF
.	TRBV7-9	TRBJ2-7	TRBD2	TGTGCCAGCAGCTCACCTCTAGCGGGGGGTAGTTCCTACGAGCAGTACTTC	CASSSPLAGGSSYEQYF
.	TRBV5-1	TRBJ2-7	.	TGCGCCAGCAGCTTTGACGGGGGGCTGTCCTACGAGCAGTACTTC	CASSFDGGLSYEQYF